This T cell receptor beta chain was sequenced during a study of T cell responses to AZD1222 COVID-19 vaccine. Study observations and caveats: Regions 160-218 and 743-854 held dominance among vaccine-associated CD4 TCRs, which spanned spike.

Regarding this clone: Its specificity is not known.

The analysis combined second doses at about 4 or about 12 weeks. V lost 2 bases and J lost 7, with 18 bases in between. The CDR3 runs to 15 residues. Germline V gives CDR1 GTSNPN, CDR2 SVGIG (reference sequence). Libraries were prepared by immunoSEQ multiplex PCR; TCRdb keeps only in-frame clonotypes and omits some of them. Seen here are about 73,000 clones, roughly 87% observed once, and the top ten hold 7% to 10%. This clonotype originated in an adult who received the AZD1222 COVID-19 vaccine. This sequence joins TRBV30 and TRBJ2-1; D is perhaps TRBD1 (6 bases). This material consisted of peripheral blood, taken 28 days after the second AZD1222 dose. The CDR3 sequence is CAWSYQGGSWNEQFF. The CDR3 DNA reads as TGTGCCTGGAGTTATCAAGGGGGTAGTTGGAATGAGCAGTTCTTC.